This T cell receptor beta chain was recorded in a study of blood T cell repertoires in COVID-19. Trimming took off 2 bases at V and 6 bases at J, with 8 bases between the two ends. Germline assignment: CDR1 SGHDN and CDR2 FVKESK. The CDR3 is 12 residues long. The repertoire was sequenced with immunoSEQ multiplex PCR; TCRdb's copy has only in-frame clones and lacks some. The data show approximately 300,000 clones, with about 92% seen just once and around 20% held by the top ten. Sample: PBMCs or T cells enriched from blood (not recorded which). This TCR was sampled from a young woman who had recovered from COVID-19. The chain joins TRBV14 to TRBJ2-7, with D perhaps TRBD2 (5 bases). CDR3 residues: CASSQYGVEQYF. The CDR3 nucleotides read TGTGCCAGCAGCCAATACGGGGTCGAGCAGTACTTC.